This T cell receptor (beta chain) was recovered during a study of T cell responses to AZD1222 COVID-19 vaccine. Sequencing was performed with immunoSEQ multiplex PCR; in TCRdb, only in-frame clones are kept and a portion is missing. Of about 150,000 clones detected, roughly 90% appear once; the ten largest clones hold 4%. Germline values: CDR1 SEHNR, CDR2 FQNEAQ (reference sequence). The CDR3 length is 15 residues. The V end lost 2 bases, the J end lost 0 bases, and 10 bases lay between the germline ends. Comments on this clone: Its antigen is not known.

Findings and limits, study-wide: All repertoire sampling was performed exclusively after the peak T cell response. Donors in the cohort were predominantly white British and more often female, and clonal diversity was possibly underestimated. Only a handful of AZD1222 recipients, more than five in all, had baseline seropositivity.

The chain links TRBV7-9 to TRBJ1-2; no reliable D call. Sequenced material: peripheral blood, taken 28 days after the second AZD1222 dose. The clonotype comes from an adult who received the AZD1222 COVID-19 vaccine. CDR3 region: CASSLSGRTNYGYTF. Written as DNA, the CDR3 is TGTGCCAGCAGCTTATCCGGCCGAACTAACTATGGCTACACCTTC.